This passage covers 32 T cell receptor beta chains from one sample sequenced in a study of cytomegalovirus exposure and HLA in healthy donors. This PCR relied on a set of 60 Vbeta primers and 13 Jbeta primers. Profiling relied on immunoSEQ multiplex PCR, and the TCRdb table lists in-frame clones only, not all of them. The sample carries about 99,000 clones, 9.5% to 13% recorded once. The sequenced sample was PBMCs. All receptors come from a man between 40 and 49 years old in good health and CMV-seropositive.

The chain links TRBV5-1 to TRBJ1-6; D is uncertain. CDR1 is SGHRS, CDR2 YFSETQ, per germline. The CDR3 consists of 15 residues. V lost 0 bases and J lost 7, with 11 bases in between. For the CDR3, the DNA is TGCGCCAGCAGCTTGGGGCAGTATTTAAATTCACCCCTCCACTTT. Translated: CASSLGQYLNSPLHF.

The V call is TRBV28, the J call TRBJ2-7; D is perhaps TRBD2 (6 bases). In germline, CDR1 is MDHEN, CDR2 SYDVKM. V lost 4 bases, J lost 3 bases, and 13 bases lay in between. The CDR3 loop spans 14 amino acids. CDR3 DNA: TGTGCCAGCAGTTCCCTAGGAGGGGACTACGAGCAGTACTTC. The encoded protein is CASSSLGGDYEQYF.

This clone has just a few counts. CDR3 DNA: TGTGCCAGCAAAGGAGACTACGAGCAGTACTTC. It translates to CASKGDYEQYF. The V call is TRBV27, the J call TRBJ2-7; no definite D call. The CDR3 contains 11 residues. Germline CDR1 and CDR2: MNHEY and SMNVEV (reference sequence). V lost 7 bases and J lost 3, with 7 bases in between.

This clone was detected a few times. This chain links TRBV11-2 with TRBJ2-5; 8 bases are a match to TRBD2. The CDR3 consists of 15 residues. Germline CDR1 is SGHAT and CDR2 is FQNNGV. With V trimmed by 0 bases and J by 5 bases, 5 bases remained unmatched. CDR3 amino acids: CASSLDRTSHETQYF. The CDR3 nucleotides read TGTGCCAGCAGCTTAGACCGGACTAGCCATGAGACCCAGTACTTC.

This chain connects TRBV10-3 to TRBJ2-5; TRBD2 agrees at 10 bases. V was pared by 3 bases and J by 7 bases, with 17 bases of the junction left unmatched. Germline CDR1 reads ENHRY; CDR2 reads SYGVKD. The CDR3 loop spans 18 amino acids. CDR3 DNA sequence: TGTGCCATCAGTGAACGGGATTCTAGCGGGGGACAAATGGGGACCCAGTACTTC. Its protein is CAISERDSSGGQMGTQYF.

The DNA for the CDR3 is TGTGCCAGCAGTTATGCGGGAGCATCCTACAATGAGCAGTTCTTC. Protein sequence: CASSYAGASYNEQFF. This chain uses TRBV6-5 with TRBJ2-1; 7 nucleotides line up with TRBD2. This CDR3 comprises 15 residues. Trimming cost V 3 bases and J 1 base; bases outside gene matches: 3. In germline, CDR1 is MNHEY, CDR2 SVGAGI.

This clone was recorded a few times. This sequence joins TRBV7-9 and TRBJ2-3; a possible D gene is TRBD1 (5 bases). Between the trimmed V and J ends, which lost 5 bases and 6 bases, there was a span of 12 bases. The CDR3 totals 13 residues. Germline-derived CDR1 and CDR2 are SEHNR and FQNEAQ (reference sequence). The CDR3 spells CASSPTQADTQYF. The CDR3 nucleotides read TGTGCCAGCAGCCCAACACAGGCGGATACGCAGTATTTT.

This clone was counted between two and nine times. The CDR3 sequence is CASSSGGSGPYNEQFF. As DNA, the CDR3 is TGCGCCAGCAGCTCTGGGGGGAGCGGGCCGTACAATGAGCAGTTCTTC. The chain employs TRBV5-1 and TRBJ2-1; D is possibly TRBD2 (6 bases). The CDR3 is 16 residues long. Germline CDR1 reads SGHRS; CDR2 reads YFSETQ. V lost 3 bases to trimming and J lost 4 bases, with 17 bases between them.

This clone was picked up a small number of times. This chain connects TRBV5-4 to TRBJ1-3, with TRBD1 matching over 7 bases. V dropped 3 bases and J dropped 4; count of bases not matched to a gene: 4. CDR1 SGHNT and CDR2 YYREEE come from the germline V gene (reference sequence). The CDR3 length is 14 residues. The CDR3 reads CASSYGQEGNTIYF. The CDR3 nucleotides read TGTGCCAGCAGCTACGGACAGGAGGGAAACACCATATATTTT.

The V gene is TRBV7-8, the J gene TRBJ1-1; D is unclear. V was shortened by 4 bases and J by 5 bases, with 14 bases between the two germline ends. Germline loops: CDR1 SGHVS, CDR2 FQNEAQ. The CDR3 is 14 amino acids. The CDR3 DNA is TGTGCCAGCAGCTCCTTGGGAGGAACAACTGAAGCTTTCTTT. Its protein product is CASSSLGGTTEAFF.

This clone came up a few times. The V call is TRBV7-2, the J call TRBJ2-1, with 7 bases identical to TRBD1. Per germline, CDR1 SGHTA and CDR2 FQGNSA. The V gene end was trimmed by 5 bases and the J gene end by 3 bases; junction bases not matched to a gene: 7. There are 15 residues in the CDR3. In DNA, the CDR3 is TGTGCCAGCAGCCCCGACAGGGACGGCTACAATGAGCAGTTCTTC. Translation gives CASSPDRDGYNEQFF.

This clone has a single count. V and J are TRBV5-1 and TRBJ2-2, with D maybe TRBD1 (5 bases). The CDR3 contains 14 residues. Deletions cut 4 bases from V and 0 bases from J, with 7 bases between. Germline CDR1 SGHRS, CDR2 YFSETQ. As DNA, the CDR3 is TGCGCCAGCAGCACGGACACGAACACCGGGGAGCTGTTTTTT. This gives the protein CASSTDTNTGELFF.

This clone was counted only a few times. This rearrangement joins TRBV29-1 to TRBJ1-1; D is perhaps TRBD1 (6 bases). Germline V lookup: CDR1 SQVTM, CDR2 ANQGSEA. The CDR3 runs 10 residues. Deletions cut 3 bases from V and 11 bases from J, with 10 bases between. The CDR3 sequence is CSVEWQGAFF. The CDR3 DNA sequence: TGCAGCGTTGAGTGGCAGGGGGCTTTCTTT.

The chain is built from TRBV6-6 and TRBJ2-3; possibly TRBD2 for D (6 bases). The germline gives CDR1 MNHNY, CDR2 SVGAGI (reference sequence). There are 14 residues in the CDR3. Trimming shortened V by 9 bases and J by 3 bases, and 16 bases separated the two germline ends. CDR3 loop: CASTGTGRTDTQYF. For the CDR3, the DNA is TGTGCCAGTACCGGGACGGGGAGGACAGATACGCAGTATTTT.

A few counts support this clone. V is TRBV11-1 and J is TRBJ2-1, with 9 bases fitting TRBD2. V shed 3 bases and J 7 bases; nucleotides not matched to a gene: 10. CDR3 size: 16 residues. Germline lookup yields CDR1 SGHAT and CDR2 FQDESV (reference sequence). The CDR3 loop is CASSFQLAGTRNEQFF. CDR3 bases: TGTGCCAGCAGCTTCCAACTAGCGGGTACGAGAAATGAGCAGTTCTTC.

This clone was counted between two and nine times. Relative to the germline gene, one junction end is altered; a read error may explain this. The chain's CDR3 is CASSKTGYNEQFF. CDR3 sequence (DNA): TGTGCTAGCAGCAAGACAGGGTATAATGAGCAGTTCTTC. This chain connects TRBV7-7 to TRBJ2-1; 7 bases map to TRBD1. Germline V gene sequence: CDR1 SSHAT, CDR2 FNYEAQ (reference sequence). The CDR3 contains 13 residues.

This clone was counted a few times. This sequence joins TRBV2 and TRBJ2-7, with TRBD1 matching 10 bases. The CDR3 has 12 amino acids. The V gene's germline CDR1 is SNHLY and CDR2 FYNNEI. Trimming at V came to 11 bases and at J to 2 bases, leaving 3 bases not matched to a gene. The CDR3 region is CAGGTGAYEQYF. The CDR3 DNA follows: TGTGCCGGAGGGACAGGGGCCTACGAGCAGTACTTC. Full variable domain (rest looked up from reference TRBV2 and TRBJ2-7): EPEVTQTPSHQVTQMGQEVILRCVPISNHLYFYWYRQILGQKVEFLVSFYNNEISEKSEIFDDQFSVERPDGSNFTLKIRSTKLEDSAMYFCAGGTGAYEQYFGPGTRLTVT.

This clone was counted between two and nine times. This chain links TRBV9 with TRBJ2-3, with 11 bases aligning to TRBD2. Per germline, CDR1 SGDLS and CDR2 YYNGEE. This CDR3 has 14 residues. V shed 2 bases and J 4 bases; nucleotides not matched to a gene: 0. The CDR3 nucleotides read TGTGCCAGCAGCGTGGGACTAGCGGCAGATACGCAGTATTTT. It yields the protein CASSVGLAADTQYF.

In this sample, this clone turned up a few times. V is TRBV5-8 and J is TRBJ1-1, with a tentative D call TRBD1 (6 bases). CDR1 SGHTS and CDR2 YDEGEE come from the germline V gene. The CDR3 loop spans 14 amino acids. V was shortened by 0 bases and J by 10 bases, with 16 bases between the two germline ends. The CDR3 nucleotides read TGTGCCAGCAGCTTGGCTTCTGACAGGACCGGAGCTTTCTTT. Its protein is CASSLASDRTGAFF.

This chain joins TRBV19 and TRBJ2-7, with 12 bases identical to TRBD2. Germline V gene lookup returns CDR1 LNHDA and CDR2 SQIVND (reference sequence). The CDR3 totals 12 residues. V dropped 11 bases and J dropped 4; count of bases not matched to a gene: 3. CDR3: CASGTSGYEQYF. The CDR3, as DNA: TGTGCCTCCGGGACTAGCGGGTACGAGCAGTACTTC.

This clone turned up a few times. CDR3 amino acids: CASSLWGEGQPQHF. Written as DNA, the CDR3 is TGTGCCAGCAGCTTATGGGGGGAGGGTCAGCCCCAGCATTTT. V and J are TRBV7-9 and TRBJ1-5; D perhaps matches TRBD1 (5 bases). V was clipped by 2 bases and J by 6 bases, with 11 bases between them. This CDR3 is 14 amino acids long. Looked up from germline, CDR1 is SEHNR and CDR2 is FQNEAQ (reference sequence).

This chain uses TRBV12-5 with TRBJ2-2; weak D call: TRBD2 (6 bases). V was pared by 6 bases and J by 7 bases, with 15 bases between. From germline, CDR1 is LGHNT and CDR2 FRNRAP. The CDR3 is 14 amino acids. The CDR3 DNA reads as TGTGCTAGTGGCTCCGAAGGCGGGATCGGGGAGCTGTTTTTT. Its translation is CASGSEGGIGELFF.

A few counts support this clone. The chain employs TRBV18 and TRBJ1-2; possibly TRBD1 for D (5 bases). The germline V and J ends were trimmed by 3 bases and 4 bases, with 15 bases remaining between them. Looked up from germline, CDR1 is KGHSH and CDR2 is LQKENI. The CDR3 totals 15 residues. This CDR3 is CASSPLQDHSYGYTF. In DNA form, the CDR3 reads TGTGCCAGCTCACCTTTACAGGACCACTCCTATGGCTACACCTTC. Looking up the rest from reference TRBV18 and TRBJ1-2 gives the full variable domain: NAGVMQNPRHLVRRRGQEARLRCSPMKGHSHVYWYRQLPEEGLKFMVYLQKENIIDESGMPKERFSAEFPKEGPSILRIQQVVRGDSAAYFCASSPLQDHSYGYTFGSGTRLTVV.

The chain joins TRBV5-1 to TRBJ1-5, with TRBD1 as a possible D gene (6 bases). Trimming stripped 5 bases from V and 3 bases from J, with 15 bases between. Per germline, CDR1 SGHRS and CDR2 YFSETQ. The CDR3 runs to 15 residues. DNA of the CDR3: TGCGCCAGCAGACGGGGGGCGGAGGCCAATCAGCCCCAGCATTTT. It yields the protein CASRRGAEANQPQHF.

This chain connects TRBV4-1 to TRBJ1-3; D gene unclear. The ends were cut back, 0 bases at V and 0 bases at J, with 9 bases in the middle. Germline loops: CDR1 MGHRA, CDR2 YSYEKL. This CDR3 comprises 16 residues. The CDR3 here is CASSQDPRPSGNTIYF. The CDR3 DNA reads as TGCGCCAGCAGCCAAGATCCGAGGCCCTCTGGAAACACCATATATTTT.

The table lists this clone with a few counts. V usage is TRBV7-9 and J usage is TRBJ2-7; D not resolved. Germline values: CDR1 SEHNR, CDR2 FQNEAQ (reference sequence). Between the trimmed V and J ends, which lost 5 bases and 4 bases, there was a span of 12 bases. This CDR3 region has 13 residues. The CDR3, as DNA: TGTGCCAGCAGCCATCAGGCAGGATACGAGCAGTACTTC. Translating it yields CASSHQAGYEQYF.

This clone was counted a few times. The chain joins TRBV4-3 to TRBJ2-3; D remains unclear. The germline gives CDR1 LGHNA, CDR2 YSLEER. This CDR3 contains 14 residues. Trimming removed 1 base at V and 1 base at J, with 6 bases between. The chain's CDR3 is CASSQVVGTDTQYF. In DNA form, the CDR3 reads TGCGCCAGCAGCCAAGTCGTCGGCACAGATACGCAGTATTTT.

The chain uses TRBV4-2 and TRBJ2-5; D call uncertain. Germline CDR1 and CDR2: LGHNA and YNFKEQ. Trimming stripped 0 bases from V and 0 bases from J, with 8 bases between. The CDR3 length is 15 residues. The CDR3 reads CASSQDLTNQETQYF. CDR3 coding DNA: TGTGCCAGCAGCCAAGACTTGACAAACCAAGAGACCCAGTACTTC.

This clone was seen only a few times. V usage is TRBV7-9 and J usage is TRBJ1-5; maybe TRBD1 (5 bases). The germline V gene has CDR1 SEHNR and CDR2 FQNEAQ (reference sequence). The V end was cut by 2 bases, the J end by 6 bases, with 5 bases between. This CDR3 has 12 amino acids. For the CDR3, the DNA is TGTGCCAGCAGCTTACAGGGTCAGCCCCAGCATTTT. The encoded protein is CASSLQGQPQHF.

This clone has a handful of counts. Other DNA sequences in the sample encode the same CDR3. The chain's CDR3 is CASSLQGHQPQHF. The CDR3 DNA reads as TGTGCCAGCAGTTTACAGGGGCATCAGCCCCAGCATTTT. The chain carries TRBV27 and TRBJ1-5; D perhaps matches TRBD1 (6 bases). The CDR3 has 13 residues. Looked up from germline, CDR1 is MNHEY and CDR2 is SMNVEV (reference sequence). V lost 2 bases and J 5 bases, leaving 7 bases between the germline ends.

V usage is TRBV7-2 and J usage is TRBJ1-3; the D is unclear. The CDR3 is 15 amino acids. Trimming took 5 bases from V and 4 from J, leaving 15 bases between them. Germline CDR1 and CDR2: SGHTA and FQGNSA. CDR3: CASSIRGTGGNTIYF. The CDR3, as DNA: TGTGCCAGCAGCATCCGAGGAACCGGCGGAAACACCATATATTTT.

To note about this clone: The same CDR3 arises from other DNA sequences in this sample as well. The rearrangement joins TRBV9 to TRBJ2-5; D possibly corresponds to TRBD1 (5 bases). The CDR3 spans 13 residues. V was pared by 0 bases and J by 2 bases, with 5 bases between. Germline V gene data show CDR1 as SGDLS and CDR2 as YYNGEE. The CDR3 DNA reads as TGTGCCAGCAGCGTAGGACAGCAAGAGACCCAGTACTTC. Its protein is CASSVGQQETQYF.